The 15 T cell receptor beta chains below come from one sample, sequenced in a study of T cells after yellow fever vaccination. TCRdb reprocessed the 5' RACE reads via MiXCR and lists one record per CDR3 protein. Of a few hundred thousand distinct CDR3 sequences listed, around 3.9% are singletons. The sample consisted of PBMCs, taken 5 days after the yellow fever booster vaccination. The receptors were sampled from a man aged 18-30 years who received the YFV17D yellow fever vaccine.

There are many counts of this clonotype. The chain joins TRBV4-3 to TRBJ1-2; D remains unclear. V was shortened by 1 base and J by 3 bases, with 12 bases between the two germline ends. The CDR3 loop spans 15 amino acids. Germline V gives CDR1 LGHNA, CDR2 YSLEER. DNA for the CDR3: TGCGCCAGCAGCCAAGTTCCGGGGAACCACTATGGCTACACCTTC. As protein: CASSQVPGNHYGYTF.

This clonotype was detected many times. The gene calls are TRBV12-3 or TRBV12-4 and TRBJ1-1, with D uncertain. The CDR3 has 13 amino acids. Trimming took off 6 bases at V and 0 bases at J, with 8 bases between the two ends. CDR3 in amino acids: CASRQQLNTEAFF. Here the CDR3 DNA reads TGTGCCAGCAGACAACAATTGAACACTGAAGCTTTCTTT.

The chain joins TRBV7-2 to TRBJ2-5; TRBD2 matches 8 bases. The germline CDR1 and CDR2 sequences are SGHTA and FQGNSA. This CDR3 is built from 15 residues. Trimming took 4 bases from V and 6 from J; bases not matched to a gene: 10. The CDR3 nucleotides read TGTGCCAGCAGCTCGGGGGGGCCCCTGACGAAGACCCAGTACTTC. As protein: CASSSGGPLTKTQYF.

In its sample, this clonotype was seen many times. The rearrangement joins TRBV5-1 to TRBJ1-1, with D possibly matching TRBD1 (6 bases). This CDR3 is built from 14 residues. Germline V gene lookup returns CDR1 SGHRS and CDR2 YFSETQ. V shed 4 bases and J shed 1 base, with 11 bases lying between them. The CDR3 region is CASSARGRNTEAFF. In nucleotides, the CDR3 is TGCGCCAGCAGCGCCAGGGGCCGGAACACTGAAGCTTTCTTT. Combining the CDR3 with reference TRBV5-1 and TRBJ1-1 gives the whole variable domain KAGVTQTPRYLIKTRGQQVTLSCSPISGHRSVSWYQQTPGQGLQFLFEYFSETQRNKGNFPGRFSGRQFSNSRSEMNVSTLELGDSALYLCASSARGRNTEAFFGQGTRLTVV.

This clonotype has ten or more counts. The rearrangement links TRBV11-2 to TRBJ2-7, with a weak D call TRBD2 (5 bases). The CDR3 is 15 residues long. The V end was cut by 5 bases, the J end by 4 bases, with 18 bases between. Germline CDR1 reads SGHAT; CDR2 reads FQNNGV. The CDR3 nucleotides read TGTGCCAGCAGCCTAAATTCGGGATTACTGTACGAGCAGTACGTC. Translating gives CASSLNSGLLYEQYV.

CDR3 sequence: CASTYTGGLGTDTQYF. CDR3 DNA sequence: TGTGCCAGCACTTACACAGGGGGCTTGGGCACAGATACGCAGTATTTT. The chain carries TRBV12-3 or TRBV12-4 and TRBJ2-3; 9 bases map to TRBD1. This CDR3 contains 16 residues. Losses at the gene ends were 7 bases for V and 1 base for J; bases not matched to a gene: 9.

The V call is TRBV7-9, the J call TRBJ2-7, with D perhaps given as TRBD1 or TRBD2 (6 bases each). V lost 2 bases and J lost 0, with 11 bases in between. This CDR3 has 15 residues. Germline V lookup: CDR1 SEHNR, CDR2 FQNEAQ (reference sequence). CDR3 sequence: CASSLTGTYSYEQYF. The CDR3 bases are TGTGCCAGCAGCTTAACAGGGACTTACTCCTACGAGCAGTACTTC. Variable domain in full (rest from reference TRBV7-9 and TRBJ2-7): DTGVSQNPRHKITKRGQNVTFRCDPISEHNRLYWYRQTLGQGPEFLTYFQNEAQLEKSRLLSDRFSAERPKGSFSTLEIQRTEQGDSAMYLCASSLTGTYSYEQYFGPGTRLTVT.

This clonotype appeared a few times. The gene calls are TRBV20-1 and TRBJ1-1; D not certain. Trimming took 5 bases from V and 0 from J, leaving 4 bases between them. The CDR3 contains 11 residues. In germline, CDR1 is DFQATT, CDR2 SNEGSKA (reference sequence). In DNA form, the CDR3 reads TGCAGTGCTTACATGAACACTGAAGCTTTCTTT. The encoded protein is CSAYMNTEAFF.

A few counts support this clonotype. The chain carries TRBV4-1 and TRBJ1-3; perhaps TRBD1 as D (6 bases). In germline, CDR1 is MGHRA, CDR2 YSYEKL. V shed 0 bases and J shed 6 bases, with 9 bases lying between them. The CDR3 has 14 residues. This CDR3 is CASSQDNRVNTIYF. The CDR3 DNA reads as TGCGCCAGCAGCCAAGATAACAGGGTAAACACCATATATTTT.

This chain links TRBV7-9 with TRBJ2-4; D is unclear. The germline V gene encodes CDR1 SEHNR and CDR2 FQNEAQ (reference sequence). The CDR3 has 13 amino acids. V lost 5 bases and J 0 bases, leaving 5 bases between the germline ends. CDR3 in amino acids: CASSQVAKNIQYF. CDR3 DNA: TGTGCCAGCAGCCAAGTAGCCAAAAACATTCAGTACTTC. Using reference TRBV7-9 and TRBJ2-4 for the parts outside the CDR3, the full variable domain is DTGVSQNPRHKITKRGQNVTFRCDPISEHNRLYWYRQTLGQGPEFLTYFQNEAQLEKSRLLSDRFSAERPKGSFSTLEIQRTEQGDSAMYLCASSQVAKNIQYFGAGTRLSVL.

This clonotype appeared a few times. The chain joins TRBV12-3 or TRBV12-4 to TRBJ1-4; the match to TRBD1 covers 10 bases. The CDR3 consists of 14 residues. The V and J ends lost 1 base and 10 bases, in that order; junction bases with no gene match: 3. This chain's CDR3 is CASSLERDRGKLFF. The CDR3 DNA reads TGTGCCAGCAGTTTAGAGAGGGACAGGGGAAAACTGTTTTTT.

This clonotype was observed a few times. The chain is built from TRBV3-1 and TRBJ2-2; no definite D call. There are 13 residues in the CDR3. The V end was cut by 1 base, the J end by 6 bases, with 6 bases between. The germline gives CDR1 LGHDT, CDR2 YNNKEL (reference sequence). CDR3 loop: CASSQARAGELFF. In DNA form, the CDR3 reads TGTGCCAGCAGCCAAGCTAGGGCCGGGGAGCTGTTTTTT.

This clonotype was recorded many times. The chain links TRBV28 to TRBJ1-2; weak D call: TRBD1 (5 bases). Trimming stripped 6 bases from V and 8 bases from J, with 16 bases between. From germline, CDR1 is MDHEN and CDR2 SYDVKM. The CDR3 has 13 residues. CDR3: CASRTGTGLGYTF. CDR3 bases: TGTGCCAGCAGAACCGGGACGGGCCTCGGCTACACCTTC.

This clonotype was detected only a few times. The junction departs from the called germline gene at one end, perhaps through a read error. CDR3 protein: CASSLWTGGSGELFF. DNA for the CDR3: TGTGCTAGCAGCCTGTGGACGGGGGGCTCCGGGGAGCTGTTTTTT. This chain links TRBV7-7 with TRBJ2-2, with TRBD2 as a possible D gene (7 bases). The germline V gene has CDR1 SSHAT and CDR2 FNYEAQ (reference sequence). The CDR3 covers 15 residues.

This clonotype was seen a few times. The chain combines TRBV4-1 with TRBJ2-3; D gene uncertain. The V and J ends lost 0 bases and 3 bases respectively, with 10 bases between them. The CDR3 spans 15 residues. Germline CDR1 is MGHRA and CDR2 is YSYEKL. CDR3 sequence: CASSQDPSGTDTQYF. CDR3 nucleotide sequence: TGCGCCAGCAGCCAAGATCCCTCTGGAACAGATACGCAGTATTTT.